This TCR beta chain was retrieved from a study of shared clonotypes between healthy human individuals. V trimming: 4 bases; J trimming: 2 bases; junction bases outside the gene matches: 5. This CDR3 comprises 17 residues. CDR1 is SGHRS and CDR2 is YFSETQ in the germline V gene. Sorted-subset replicate PCR reactions were performed with about 190 ng DNA, corresponding to roughly 30,000 T cell genomes. Sequenced by immunoSEQ multiplex PCR; TCRdb stores in-frame clones only, minus some. The data contain about 2.4 million clones, 90% to 95% of them singletons. Notes on this clone: Its specificity is not known.

General observations from the study: Sorted-subset samples were not fully sequenced, rarefaction indicated.

The chain combines TRBV5-1 with TRBJ2-1; TRBD2 matches at 14 bases. The receptor's source is a man aged 18 to 30 in good health. Some clones in this sample may be carry-over from other donors' samples. Sequences were obtained from naive CD4+ T cells from PBMCs. Subset here: CD45RA+ positively selected. The DNA of the CDR3 is TGCGCCAGCAGCGCTAGACTAGCGGGAGGGACCTACAATGAGCAGTTCTTC. Protein product: CASSARLAGGTYNEQFF.